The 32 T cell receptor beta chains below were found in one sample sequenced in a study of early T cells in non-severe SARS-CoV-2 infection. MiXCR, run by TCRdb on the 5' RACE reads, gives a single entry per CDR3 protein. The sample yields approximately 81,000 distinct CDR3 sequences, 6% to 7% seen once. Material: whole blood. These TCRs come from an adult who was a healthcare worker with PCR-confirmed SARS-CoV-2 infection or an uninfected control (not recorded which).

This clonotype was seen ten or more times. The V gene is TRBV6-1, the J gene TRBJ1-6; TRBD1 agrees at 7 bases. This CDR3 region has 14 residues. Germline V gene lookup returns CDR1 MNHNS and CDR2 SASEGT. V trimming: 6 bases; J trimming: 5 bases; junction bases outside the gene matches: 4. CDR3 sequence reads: CASRYRGNNSPLHF. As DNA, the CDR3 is TGTGCCAGCAGGTACAGGGGAAATAATTCACCCCTCCACTTT.

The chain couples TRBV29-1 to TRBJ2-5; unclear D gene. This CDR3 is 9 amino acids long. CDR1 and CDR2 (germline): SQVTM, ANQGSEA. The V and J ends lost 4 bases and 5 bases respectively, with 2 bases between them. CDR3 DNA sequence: TGCAGCGTTGGGGAGACCCAGTACTTC. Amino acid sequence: CSVGETQYF.

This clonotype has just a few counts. CDR3 DNA: TGTGCCAGCAGTTACACCGGGCAGGCGCTTTACGAGCAGTACTTC. Translating gives CASSYTGQALYEQYF. The chain combines TRBV2 with TRBJ2-7; D not resolved. The CDR3 covers 15 residues. Trimming removed 5 bases at V and 4 bases at J, with 18 bases between. CDR1 is SNHLY and CDR2 is FYNNEI in the germline V gene.

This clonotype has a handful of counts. CDR3 region: CASSRFRETQYF. The CDR3 DNA reads TGTGCCAGCAGCCGATTCAGAGAGACCCAGTACTTC. V gene TRBV11-2 combines with J gene TRBJ2-5, with D uncertain. CDR1 and CDR2 from the germline V gene are SGHAT and FQNNGV. V was pared by 5 bases and J by 4 bases, with 8 bases between. CDR3 size: 12 residues.

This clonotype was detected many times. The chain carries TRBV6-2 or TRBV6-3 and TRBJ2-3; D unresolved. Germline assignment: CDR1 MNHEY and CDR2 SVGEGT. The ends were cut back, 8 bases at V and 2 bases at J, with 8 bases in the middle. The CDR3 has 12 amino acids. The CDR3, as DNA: TGTGCCAGCGGCCACGTCACAGATACGCAGTATTTT. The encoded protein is CASGHVTDTQYF.

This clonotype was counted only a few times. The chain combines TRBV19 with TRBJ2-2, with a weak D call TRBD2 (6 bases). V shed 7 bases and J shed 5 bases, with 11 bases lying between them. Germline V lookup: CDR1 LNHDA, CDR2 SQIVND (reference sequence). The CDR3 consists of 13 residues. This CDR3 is CASKARGTGELFF. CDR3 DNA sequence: TGTGCCAGTAAAGCGCGGGGAACCGGGGAGCTGTTTTTT.

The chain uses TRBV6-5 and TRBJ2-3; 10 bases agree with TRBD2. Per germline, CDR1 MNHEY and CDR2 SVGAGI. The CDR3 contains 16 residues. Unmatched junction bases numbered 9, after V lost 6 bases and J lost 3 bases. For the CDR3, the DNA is TGTGCCAGCAGCAGGGGGAGCGGGGGGGCGACAGATACGCAGTATTTT. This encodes CASSRGSGGATDTQYF.

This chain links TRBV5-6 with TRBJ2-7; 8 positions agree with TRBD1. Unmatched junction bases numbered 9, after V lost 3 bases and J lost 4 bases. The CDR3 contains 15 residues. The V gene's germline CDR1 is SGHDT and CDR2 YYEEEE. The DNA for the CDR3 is TGTGCCAGCAGCTCGGACAGGGATGAGGAGTACGAGCAGTACTTC. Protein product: CASSSDRDEEYEQYF.

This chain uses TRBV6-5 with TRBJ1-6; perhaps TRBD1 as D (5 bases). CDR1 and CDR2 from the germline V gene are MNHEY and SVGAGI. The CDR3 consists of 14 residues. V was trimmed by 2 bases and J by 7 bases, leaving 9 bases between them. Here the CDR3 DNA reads TGTGCCAGCAGTTACCAGGGTTTCAATTCACCCCTCCACTTT. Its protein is CASSYQGFNSPLHF.

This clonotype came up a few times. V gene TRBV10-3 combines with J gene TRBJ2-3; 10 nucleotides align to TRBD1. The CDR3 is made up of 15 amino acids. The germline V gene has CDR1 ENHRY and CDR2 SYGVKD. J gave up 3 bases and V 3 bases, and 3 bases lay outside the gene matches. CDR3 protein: CAISEDRGRTDTQYF. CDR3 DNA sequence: TGTGCCATCAGTGAAGACAGGGGGCGGACAGATACGCAGTATTTT.

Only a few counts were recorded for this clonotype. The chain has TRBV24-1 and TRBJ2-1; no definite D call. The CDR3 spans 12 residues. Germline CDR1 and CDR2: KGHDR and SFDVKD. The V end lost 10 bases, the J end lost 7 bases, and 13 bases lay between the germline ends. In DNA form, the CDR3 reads TGTGCCACTGGAGTCGATGGGAATGAGCAGTTCTTC. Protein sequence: CATGVDGNEQFF.

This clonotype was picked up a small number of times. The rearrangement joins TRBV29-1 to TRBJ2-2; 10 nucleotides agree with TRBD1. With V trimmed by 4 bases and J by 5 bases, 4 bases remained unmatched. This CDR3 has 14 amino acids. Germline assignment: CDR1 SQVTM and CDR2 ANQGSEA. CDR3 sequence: CSVGDRGRTGELFF. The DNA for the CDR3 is TGCAGCGTTGGGGACAGGGGACGGACCGGGGAGCTGTTTTTT.

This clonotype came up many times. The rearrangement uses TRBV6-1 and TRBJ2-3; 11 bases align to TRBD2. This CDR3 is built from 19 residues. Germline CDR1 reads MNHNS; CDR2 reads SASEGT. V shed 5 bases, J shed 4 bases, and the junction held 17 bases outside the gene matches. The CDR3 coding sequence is TGTGCCAGCAGTCTAAGTCCTGACAAACTAGCGGGAGAGGCAGATACGCAGTATTTT. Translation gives CASSLSPDKLAGEADTQYF.

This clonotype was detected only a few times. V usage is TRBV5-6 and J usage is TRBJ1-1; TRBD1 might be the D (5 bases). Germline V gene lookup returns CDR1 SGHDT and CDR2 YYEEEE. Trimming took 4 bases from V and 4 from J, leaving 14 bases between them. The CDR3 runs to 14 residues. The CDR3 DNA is TGTGCCAGCAGCCCCGCAGGGAGGCCCACTGAAGCTTTCTTT. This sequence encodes CASSPAGRPTEAFF. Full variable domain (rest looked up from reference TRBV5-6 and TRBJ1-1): DAGVTQSPTHLIKTRGQQVTLRCSPKSGHDTVSWYQQALGQGPQFIFQYYEEEERQRGNFPDRFSGHQFPNYSSELNVNALLLGDSALYLCASSPAGRPTEAFFGQGTRLTVV.

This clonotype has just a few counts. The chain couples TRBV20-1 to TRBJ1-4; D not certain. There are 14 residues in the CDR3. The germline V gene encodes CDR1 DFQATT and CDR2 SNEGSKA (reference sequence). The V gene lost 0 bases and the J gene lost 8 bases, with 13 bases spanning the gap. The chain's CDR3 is CSARDPQVQEKLFF. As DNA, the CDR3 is TGCAGTGCTAGAGATCCTCAGGTTCAGGAAAAACTGTTTTTT.

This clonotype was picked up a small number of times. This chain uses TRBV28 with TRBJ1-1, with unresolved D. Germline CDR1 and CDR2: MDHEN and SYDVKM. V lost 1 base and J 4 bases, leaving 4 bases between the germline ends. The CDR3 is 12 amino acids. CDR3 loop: CASSLSGTEAFF. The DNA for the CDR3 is TGTGCCAGCAGTTTATCGGGCACTGAAGCTTTCTTT.

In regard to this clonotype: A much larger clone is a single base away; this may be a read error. The CDR3 loop reads CASSSSPVTGMSTGELFF. CDR3 nucleotide sequence: TGTGCCAGCAGCTCCAGCCCAGTGACTGGGATGAGCACCGGGGAGCTGTTTTTT. This chain connects TRBV7-2 to TRBJ2-2; D unclear. The CDR3 has 18 residues. Looked up from germline, CDR1 is SGHTA and CDR2 is FQGNSA. With 4 bases removed from V and 4 bases from J, the gap between germline ends came to 22 bases. Using reference TRBV7-2 and TRBJ2-2 for the parts outside the CDR3, the full variable domain is GAGVSQSPSNKVTEKGKDVELRCDPISGHTALYWYRQSLGQGLEFLIYFQGNSAPDKSGLPSDRFSAERTGGSVSTLTIQRTQQEDSAVYLCASSSSPVTGMSTGELFFGEGSRLTVL.

DNA for the CDR3: TGCAGCCAACGGGGGGCGGGGGAGACCCAGTACTTC. Its protein is CSQRGAGETQYF. The chain joins TRBV29-1 to TRBJ2-5; TRBD2 is a possible D gene (7 bases). V dropped 8 bases and J dropped 5 bases, with 15 bases sitting between them. Germline-derived CDR1 and CDR2 are SQVTM and ANQGSEA. The CDR3 loop spans 12 amino acids. The variable domain in full, with the rest retrieved from reference TRBV29-1 and TRBJ2-5, is SAVISQKPSRDICQRGTSLTIQCQVDSQVTMMFWYRQQPGQSLTLIATANQGSEATYESGFVIDKFPISRPNLTFSTLTVSNMSPEDSSIYLCSQRGAGETQYFGPGTRLLVL.

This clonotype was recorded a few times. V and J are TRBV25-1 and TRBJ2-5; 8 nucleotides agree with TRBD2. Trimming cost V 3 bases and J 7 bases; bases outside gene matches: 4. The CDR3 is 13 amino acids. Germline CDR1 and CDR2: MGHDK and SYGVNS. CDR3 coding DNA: TGTGCCAGCAGTGAGGACCTAGCGGGGACCCAGTACTTC. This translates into CASSEDLAGTQYF.

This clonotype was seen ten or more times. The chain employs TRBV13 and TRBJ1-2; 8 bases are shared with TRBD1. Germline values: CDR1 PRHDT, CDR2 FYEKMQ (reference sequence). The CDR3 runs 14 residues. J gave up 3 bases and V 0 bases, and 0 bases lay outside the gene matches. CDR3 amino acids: CASSLGTGDYGYTF. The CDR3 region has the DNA TGTGCCAGCAGCTTAGGGACAGGGGACTATGGCTACACCTTC.

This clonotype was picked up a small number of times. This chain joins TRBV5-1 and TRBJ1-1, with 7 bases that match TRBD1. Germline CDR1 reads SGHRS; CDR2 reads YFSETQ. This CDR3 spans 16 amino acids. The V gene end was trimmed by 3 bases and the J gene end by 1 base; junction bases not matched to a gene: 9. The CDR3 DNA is TGCGCCAGCAGCTGGGGGTCGGGGACAGCGAACACTGAAGCTTTCTTT. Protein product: CASSWGSGTANTEAFF.

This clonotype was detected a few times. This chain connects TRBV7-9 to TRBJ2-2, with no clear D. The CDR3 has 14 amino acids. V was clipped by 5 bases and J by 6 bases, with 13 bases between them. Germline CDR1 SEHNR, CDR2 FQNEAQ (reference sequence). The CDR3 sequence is CASSPNAPSGELFF. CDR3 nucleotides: TGTGCCAGCAGCCCCAATGCCCCATCCGGGGAGCTGTTTTTT.

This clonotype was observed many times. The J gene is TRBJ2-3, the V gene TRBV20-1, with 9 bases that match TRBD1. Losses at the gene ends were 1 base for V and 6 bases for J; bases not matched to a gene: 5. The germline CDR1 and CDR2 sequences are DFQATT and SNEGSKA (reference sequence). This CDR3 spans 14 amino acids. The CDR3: CSARGQGGRDTQYF. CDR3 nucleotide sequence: TGCAGTGCTAGAGGACAGGGGGGACGGGATACGCAGTATTTT.

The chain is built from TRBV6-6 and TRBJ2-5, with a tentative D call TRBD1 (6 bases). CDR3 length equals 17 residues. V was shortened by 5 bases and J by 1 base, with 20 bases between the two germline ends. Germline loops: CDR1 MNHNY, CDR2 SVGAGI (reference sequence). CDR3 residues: CASSPATLQGPQETQYF. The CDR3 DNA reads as TGTGCCAGCAGTCCAGCAACCCTACAGGGCCCCCAAGAGACCCAGTACTTC.

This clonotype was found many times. The CDR3 is CASSVGTATPTYEQYF. CDR3 nucleotides: TGTGCCAGCAGTGTAGGGACAGCGACCCCCACCTACGAGCAGTACTTC. The chain has TRBV25-1 and TRBJ2-7, with 7 nucleotides matching TRBD1. The germline gives CDR1 MGHDK, CDR2 SYGVNS. This CDR3 comprises 16 residues. V was pared by 4 bases and J by 2 bases, with 11 bases of the junction left unmatched.

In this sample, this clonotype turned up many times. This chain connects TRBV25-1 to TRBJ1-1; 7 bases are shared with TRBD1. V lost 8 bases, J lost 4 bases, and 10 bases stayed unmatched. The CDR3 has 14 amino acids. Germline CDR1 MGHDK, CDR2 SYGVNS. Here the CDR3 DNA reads TGTGCCAGCCTTCTTCCGGGACAGATCACTGAAGCTTTCTTT. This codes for CASLLPGQITEAFF.

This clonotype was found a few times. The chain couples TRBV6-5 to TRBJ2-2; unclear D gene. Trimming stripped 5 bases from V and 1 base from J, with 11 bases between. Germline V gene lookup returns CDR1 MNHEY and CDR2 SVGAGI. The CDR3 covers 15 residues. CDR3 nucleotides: TGTGCCAGCAGTCGGTCCAAGAAGAACACCGGGGAGCTGTTTTTT. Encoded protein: CASSRSKKNTGELFF.

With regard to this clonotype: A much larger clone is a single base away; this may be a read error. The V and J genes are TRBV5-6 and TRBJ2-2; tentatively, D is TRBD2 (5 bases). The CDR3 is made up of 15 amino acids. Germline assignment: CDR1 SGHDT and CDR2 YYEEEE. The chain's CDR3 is CASSLGRLNTGELLF. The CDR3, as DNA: TGTGCCAGCAGCTTGGGCAGGTTAAACACCGGGGAGCTGCTTTTT. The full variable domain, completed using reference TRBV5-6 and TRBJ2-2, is DAGVTQSPTHLIKTRGQQVTLRCSPKSGHDTVSWYQQALGQGPQFIFQYYEEEERQRGNFPDRFSGHQFPNYSSELNVNALLLGDSALYLCASSLGRLNTGELLFGEGSRLTVL.

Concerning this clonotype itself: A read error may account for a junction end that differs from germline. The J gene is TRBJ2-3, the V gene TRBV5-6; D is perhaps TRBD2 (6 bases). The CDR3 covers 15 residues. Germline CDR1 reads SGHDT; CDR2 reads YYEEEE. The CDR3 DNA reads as TGCGCCAGCAGCACAGGACAAGCGGGTTACGATACGCAGTATTTT. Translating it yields CASSTGQAGYDTQYF.

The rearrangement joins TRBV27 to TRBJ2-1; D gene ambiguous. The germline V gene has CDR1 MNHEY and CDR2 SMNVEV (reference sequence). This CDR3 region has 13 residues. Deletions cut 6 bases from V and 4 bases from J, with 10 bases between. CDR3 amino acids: CASRAVRYNEQFF. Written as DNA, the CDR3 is TGTGCCAGCAGGGCAGTCCGATACAATGAGCAGTTCTTC.

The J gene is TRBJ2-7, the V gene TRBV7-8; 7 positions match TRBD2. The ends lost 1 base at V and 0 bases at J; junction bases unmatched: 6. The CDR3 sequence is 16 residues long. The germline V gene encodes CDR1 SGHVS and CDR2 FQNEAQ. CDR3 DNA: TGTGCCAGCAGCTTAGATCTCGGGAGGTACTCCTACGAGCAGTACTTC. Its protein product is CASSLDLGRYSYEQYF.

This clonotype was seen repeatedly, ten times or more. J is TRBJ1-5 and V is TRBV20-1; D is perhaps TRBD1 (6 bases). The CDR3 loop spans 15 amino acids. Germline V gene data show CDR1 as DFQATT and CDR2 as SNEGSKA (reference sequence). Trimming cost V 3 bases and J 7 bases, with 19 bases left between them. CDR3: CSASIGQGGGQPQHF. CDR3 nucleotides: TGCAGTGCTAGTATCGGTCAAGGGGGAGGACAGCCCCAGCATTTT.